This is a list of T cell receptor beta chains from one sample in a study of naive and memory T cell subsets. TCRdb recomputed calls from the 5' RACE reads with MiXCR, one row per CDR3 protein. The sample holds about 62,000 distinct CDR3 sequences, 8% seen once. These receptors all come from a female donor in good health. The CDR3 runs from the conserved cysteine through the conserved F or W. Each record gives: D gene, J gene, clone size, CDR3 length, V gene, CDR3 DNA, CDR3 protein. D genes are given only for firm matches. Not all rows give a size; the values are once, few, many and, for expanded clones, a class.

>.|TRBJ1-1|.|12|TRBV20-1
TGCAGTGCTAGAGATGGGGGGCGCCCGGCTTTCTTT
CSARDGGRPAFF
>TRBD2|TRBJ2-3|few|16|TRBV18
TGTGCCAGCTCACCGAGGACTAGCGGGGGGGCTGATACGCAGTATTTT
CASSPRTSGGADTQYF
>.|TRBJ1-1|.|14|TRBV5-1
TGCGCCAGCAGCTTGTTACAGGGTCAGGCTGAAGCTTTCTTT
CASSLLQGQAEAFF
>TRBD1|TRBJ2-5|.|15|TRBV7-3
TGTGCCAGCAGCTTAAACCAGGGGGCCGGAGAGACCCAGTACTTC
CASSLNQGAGETQYF
>TRBD1|TRBJ1-5|many|15|TRBV24-1
TGTGCCACCAGTGATGGGACAGGGGACAATCAGCCCCAGCATTTT
CATSDGTGDNQPQHF
>.|TRBJ1-1|many|12|TRBV2
TGTGCCAGCACCCCAGGGAACACTGAAGCTTTCTTT
CASTPGNTEAFF
>.|TRBJ2-1|few|16|TRBV5-1
TGCGCCAGCACCAGGGCTAGCGCGAGCTCCTACAATGAGCAGTTCTTC
CASTRASASSYNEQFF
>.|TRBJ1-5|few|15|TRBV19
TGTGCCAGTCGCCTGCAGGACCGGGGGGATCAGCCCCAGCATTTT
CASRLQDRGDQPQHF
>.|TRBJ2-1|.|11|TRBV6-6
TGTGCCAGCAGTGCCCGTGGGGATCCCTTCTTC
CASSARGDPFF
>.|TRBJ1-1|many|13|TRBV20-1
TGCAGTGCTAGCGGGGGGTGGGACACTGAAGCTTTCTTT
CSASGGWDTEAFF
>.|TRBJ1-2|many|13|TRBV28
TGTGCCAGCAGCTACGACAGTGTCTATGGCTACACCTTC
CASSYDSVYGYTF
>.|TRBJ1-1|few|18|TRBV5-1
TGCGCCAGCAGCTTGACACAGGGAGGGTTGGGTCGCGGGACTGAAGCTTTCTTT
CASSLTQGGLGRGTEAFF
>.|TRBJ2-2|few|16|TRBV28
TGTGCCAGCACTGACAAGATGACCCTGGCCACCGGGGAGCTGTTTTTT
CASTDKMTLATGELFF
>.|TRBJ2-6|few|13|TRBV6-1
TGTGCCAGCAGTTTTACTGGGGCCAACGTCCTGACTTTC
CASSFTGANVLTF
>.|TRBJ2-2|.|15|TRBV29-1
TGCAGCGTTGAAGAACCCAGCGGCCACACCGGGGAGCTGTTTTTT
CSVEEPSGHTGELFF
>.|TRBJ2-1|.|14|TRBV20-1
TGCAGTGCTAGAGGGGCGGGACAGTACAATGAGCAGTTCTTC
CSARGAGQYNEQFF
>TRBD1|TRBJ1-2|.|14|TRBV27
TGTGCCAGCAGTTTAAAGGGGGCAAGCTATGGCTACACCTTC
CASSLKGASYGYTF
>.|TRBJ1-2|many|15|TRBV29-1
TGCAGCGTTTCCCCGGCGGCAGGGACCCAGTTTGGCTACACCTTC
CSVSPAAGTQFGYTF
>.|TRBJ2-1|many|16|TRBV6-5
TGTGCCAGCAGTTACTCCGGGACTCCCTGGGACAATGAGCAGTTCTTC
CASSYSGTPWDNEQFF
>TRBD1|TRBJ1-4|.|13|TRBV20-1
TGCAGTGCTAATGACAGGGTTAAAGAAAAACTGTTTTTT
CSANDRVKEKLFF
>.|TRBJ1-1|.|12|TRBV10-3
TGTGCCATCAGTGAGTCGGACACTGAAGCTTTCTTT
CAISESDTEAFF
>.|TRBJ1-2|.|14|TRBV28
TGTGCCAGCAGTTTACTAGGAGGTGGGGATGGCTACACCTTC
CASSLLGGGDGYTF
>.|TRBJ2-1|few|13|TRBV11-2
TGTGCCAGCAGCTTAGACCTAGCGCCTTTGGTGTTCTTC
CASSLDLAPLVFF
>TRBD1|TRBJ1-1|many|15|TRBV20-1
TGCAGTGCTTACGACCGGGGGACAGTGAACACTGAAGCTTTCTTT
CSAYDRGTVNTEAFF
>.|TRBJ1-1|once|13|TRBV18
TGTGCCAGCTCACCAGCAGAAAACACTGTAGCTTTCTTT
CASSPAENTVAFF
>TRBD2|TRBJ2-1|few|13|TRBV5-1
TGCGCCAGCGCGGGAGGGCCATCAGTTGAGCAGTTCTTC
CASAGGPSVEQFF
>TRBD2|TRBJ2-7|.|16|TRBV12-3/TRBV12-4
TGTGCCAGCAGTCCAGTGACTAGCGGGCTGTCCTACGAGCAGTACTTC
CASSPVTSGLSYEQYF
>TRBD2|TRBJ2-7|few|14|TRBV7-2
TGTGCCAGCAGCAAAGCGGGAGCGACATACGAGCAGTACTTC
CASSKAGATYEQYF
>TRBD2|TRBJ2-1|many|16|TRBV12-5
TGTGCTAGTGGTTTGGTAACTAGCGGGGGCTACAATGAGCAGTTCTTC
CASGLVTSGGYNEQFF
>TRBD1|TRBJ2-2|many|14|TRBV29-1
TGCAGCGTGGACAGGGGACTGGGCACCGGGGAGCTGTTTTTT
CSVDRGLGTGELFF
>.|TRBJ2-7|few|13|TRBV11-2
TGTGCCAGCAGCTTAGGGGGACTCTACGAGCAGTACTTC
CASSLGGLYEQYF
>TRBD2|TRBJ2-2|.|15|TRBV29-1
TGCAGCGTTACTAGCGGGAGGGCCTTCACCGGGGAGCTGTTTTTT
CSVTSGRAFTGELFF
>TRBD1|TRBJ2-2|.|16|TRBV19
TGTGCCAGTAGTATATGGGACAGGGACTGGGCCGGGGAGCTGTTTTTT
CASSIWDRDWAGELFF
>.|TRBJ1-2|few|13|TRBV5-6
TGTGCCAGCAGCTTGGACGGACCCTATGGCTACACCTTC
CASSLDGPYGYTF
>TRBD2|TRBJ2-1|many|15|TRBV6-5
TGTGCCAGCAGCTCCGGGACTAGCGGGAGCAATGAGCAGTTCTTC
CASSSGTSGSNEQFF
>.|TRBJ1-5|many|15|TRBV5-5
TGTGCCAGCAGCCCGACAGGTGATGGCAATCAGCCCCAGCATTTT
CASSPTGDGNQPQHF
>.|TRBJ2-1|.|16|TRBV6-4
TGTGCCAGCAGTGATTTCCCAGGGAGCTCCTACAATGAGCAGTTCTTC
CASSDFPGSSYNEQFF
>.|TRBJ1-6|few|16|TRBV20-1
TGCAGTGCTAGAGGGGGGGAATCCTCCTATAATTCACCCCTCCACTTT
CSARGGESSYNSPLHF
>.|TRBJ1-5|many|17|TRBV15
TGTGCCACCAGCGGACAACCGACAGGAGCTCTCAATCAGCCCCAGCATTTT
CATSGQPTGALNQPQHF
>.|TRBJ2-7|.|13|TRBV6-5
TGTGCCAGCATTTCGGGGGACTCCTACGAGCAGTACTTC
CASISGDSYEQYF
>.|TRBJ1-2|few|13|TRBV11-3
TGTGCCAGCAGCTTTATGGGAGGCTATGGCTACACCTTC
CASSFMGGYGYTF
>TRBD2|TRBJ2-3|.|18|TRBV14
TGTGCCAGCAGCCAAGATCCCACGCGGGAGTCCCGCACAGATACGCAGTATTTT
CASSQDPTRESRTDTQYF
>TRBD2|TRBJ2-3|few|15|TRBV12-3/TRBV12-4
TGTGCCAGCACTCGAAGCGGGGGGAATACAGATACGCAGTATTTT
CASTRSGGNTDTQYF
>.|TRBJ2-5|.|17|TRBV28
TGTGCCAGCAGACATACGGGACCTTTTCAGTACCAAGAGACCCAGTACTTC
CASRHTGPFQYQETQYF
>.|TRBJ1-1|many|14|TRBV27
TGTGCCAGCAGTTTAGGACCTAGGGGTCCTGAAGCTTTCTTT
CASSLGPRGPEAFF
>.|TRBJ1-1|.|15|TRBV4-2
TGTGCCAGCAGCCAAGGCGAGGGGGGGAACACTGAAGCTTTCTTT
CASSQGEGGNTEAFF
>.|TRBJ2-7|few|14|TRBV6-6
TGTGCCAGCAGTTACTCGACGTCCCGTTACGAGCAGTACTTC
CASSYSTSRYEQYF
>TRBD1|TRBJ1-2|many|15|TRBV20-1
TGCAGTGCTAGGTCGGGACAGGGAGGTCAGAGGGGCTACACCTTC
CSARSGQGGQRGYTF